This T cell receptor beta chain emerged from a study of beta chain features in type 1 diabetes. Across the whole study: Regarding age, gender and cell yields, patients proved similar to healthy donors. Whole-study results and caveats: The study left unresolved whether HLA type influences TCRB rearrangement. Shortening of TCRB CDR3s, moderate but significant, appeared in all four CD4+ subsets of Type 1 diabetes patients. The similarity of naive, central memory and Treg TCRB repertoires appeared greater among patients than among healthy donors.

Reverse transcription of all isolated RNA meant that expressed TCRB transcripts were sequenced. Data came from immunoSEQ multiplex PCR; TCRdb stores just in-frame clones and leaves some out. The table records 640,000 or so clones, around an eighth of them present only once. Each sorted population was over 95% pure. The CDR3 is made up of 15 amino acids. With V trimmed by 5 bases and J by 4 bases, 10 bases remained unmatched. Germline V gene data show CDR1 as MNHEY and CDR2 as SVGAGI. As concerns this clone: What it binds is unknown.

The clonotype originates from a man in his late teens or twenties with type 1 diabetes. The chain links TRBV6-5 to TRBJ2-7; 8 nucleotides line up with TRBD1. Sequenced: naive CD4+ T cells from blood. DNA for the CDR3: TGTGCCAGCAGTAGAGACAGGGGCCTGCGGTACGAGCAGTACTTC. As protein: CASSRDRGLRYEQYF.